This record covers a single T cell receptor beta chain. These data belong to a study of blood T cell repertoires in COVID-19. The assay was immunoSEQ multiplex PCR, and TCRdb's table has in-frame clones only and misses some. The repertoire holds 300,000 to 400,000 clones, with over 75% as singletons. Germline-derived CDR1 and CDR2 are MNHEY and SVGAGI. V was pared by 6 bases and J by 5 bases, with 8 bases of the junction left unmatched. This CDR3 region has 14 residues. The sequenced sample consisted of PBMCs or T cells enriched from blood (not recorded which). This clonotype originated in a woman aged 30 to 39 with acute COVID-19. The chain couples TRBV6-5 to TRBJ1-2, with 8 bases fitting TRBD1. CDR3 residues: CASSQAGGPYGYTF. As DNA, the CDR3 is TGTGCCAGCAGCCAGGCAGGGGGCCCTTATGGCTACACCTTC.